This TCR beta chain was sequenced during a study of Ad26.COV2.S vaccination and SARS-CoV-2 variants. Study findings and constraints: Vaccinated individuals (as opposed to placebo recipients) had higher spike-specific TCR breadth.

Profiling relied on immunoSEQ multiplex PCR, and the TCRdb table lists in-frame clones only, not all of them. Among some 500,000 clones, roughly nine tenths were seen once, and the ten largest hold roughly 2.5%. Noted treatment: around 19 received Ad26.COV2.S at low or high dose, single or two shots; 5 received placebo; per-sample allocation not given. Collection of samples fell on day 63 after the first vaccine or placebo injection. Concerning this clone itself: The antigen is not known.

This CDR3 is 14 amino acids long. Germline V lookup: CDR1 DFQATT, CDR2 SNEGSKA (reference sequence). V dropped 3 bases and J dropped 1 base, with 12 bases sitting between them. This specimen was peripheral blood, taken in a trial of Ad26.COV2.S vaccine versus placebo. The chain combines TRBV20-1 with TRBJ2-5; no firm D call. The TCR was taken from a person aged 18-60 years who received the Ad26.COV2.S COVID-19 vaccine or a placebo. The CDR3 DNA is TGCAGTGCTAGTATGCGTCGGTTCCAAGAGACCCAGTACTTC. This translates into CSASMRRFQETQYF.